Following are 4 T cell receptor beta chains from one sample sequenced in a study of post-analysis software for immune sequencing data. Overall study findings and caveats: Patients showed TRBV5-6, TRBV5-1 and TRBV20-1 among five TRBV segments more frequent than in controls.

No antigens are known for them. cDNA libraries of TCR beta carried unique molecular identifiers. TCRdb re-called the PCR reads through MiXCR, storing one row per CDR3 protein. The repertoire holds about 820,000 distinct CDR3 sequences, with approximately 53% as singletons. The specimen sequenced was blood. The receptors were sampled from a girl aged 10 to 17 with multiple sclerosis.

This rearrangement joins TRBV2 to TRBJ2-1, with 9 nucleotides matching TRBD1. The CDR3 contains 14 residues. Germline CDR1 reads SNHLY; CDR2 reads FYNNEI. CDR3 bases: TGTGGCGGCACCAGGGACAGGGTTAACAATGAGCAGTTCTTC. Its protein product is CGGTRDRVNNEQFF.

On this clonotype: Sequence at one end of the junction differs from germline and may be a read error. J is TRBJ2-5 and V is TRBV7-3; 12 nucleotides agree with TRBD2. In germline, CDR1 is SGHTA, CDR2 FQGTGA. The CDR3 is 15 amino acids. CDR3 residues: CASNLGLAGHETQYF. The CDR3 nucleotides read TGTGCCAGCAACTTAGGACTAGCGGGGCATGAGACCCAGTACTTC.

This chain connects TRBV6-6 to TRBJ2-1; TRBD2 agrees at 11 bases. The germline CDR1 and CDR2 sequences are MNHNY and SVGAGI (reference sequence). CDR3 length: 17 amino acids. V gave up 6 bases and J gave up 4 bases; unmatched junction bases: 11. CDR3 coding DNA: TGTGCCAGCAGCGACCCACTAGCGGGAGAAAAGTACAATGAGCAGTTCTTC. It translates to CASSDPLAGEKYNEQFF.

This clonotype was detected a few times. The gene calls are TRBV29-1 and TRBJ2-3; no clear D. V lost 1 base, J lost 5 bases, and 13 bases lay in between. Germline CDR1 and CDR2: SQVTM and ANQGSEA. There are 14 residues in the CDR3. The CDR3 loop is CSVEGVLKGDTQYF. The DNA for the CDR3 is TGCAGCGTTGAAGGCGTTTTGAAGGGAGATACGCAGTATTTT.